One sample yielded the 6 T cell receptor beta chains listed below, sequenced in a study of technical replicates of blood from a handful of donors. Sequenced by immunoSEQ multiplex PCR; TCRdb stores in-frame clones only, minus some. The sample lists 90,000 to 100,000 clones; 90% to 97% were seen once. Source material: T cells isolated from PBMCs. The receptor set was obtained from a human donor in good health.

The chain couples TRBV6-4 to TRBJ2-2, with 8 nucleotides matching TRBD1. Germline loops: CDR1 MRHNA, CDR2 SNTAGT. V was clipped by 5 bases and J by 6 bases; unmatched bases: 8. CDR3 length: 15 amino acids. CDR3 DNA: TGTGCCAGCAGTTTTTCGACAGGGGACTCCGGGGAGCTGTTTTTT. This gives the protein CASSFSTGDSGELFF.

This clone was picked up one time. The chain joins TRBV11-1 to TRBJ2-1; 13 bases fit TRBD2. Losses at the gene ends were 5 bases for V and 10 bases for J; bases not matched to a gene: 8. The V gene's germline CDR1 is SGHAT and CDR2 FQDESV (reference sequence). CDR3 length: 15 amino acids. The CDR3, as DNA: TGTGCCAGCAGCCATGGACTAGCGGGAGCGGACGAGCAGTTCTTC. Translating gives CASSHGLAGADEQFF.

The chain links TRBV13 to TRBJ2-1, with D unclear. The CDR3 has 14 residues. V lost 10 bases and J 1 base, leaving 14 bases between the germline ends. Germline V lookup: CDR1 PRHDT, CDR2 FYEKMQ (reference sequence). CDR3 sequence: CATFYLGSYNEQFF. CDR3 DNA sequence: TGTGCCACATTCTATCTCGGTTCCTACAATGAGCAGTTCTTC. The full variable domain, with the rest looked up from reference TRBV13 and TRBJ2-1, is AAGVIQSPRHLIKEKRETATLKCYPIPRHDTVYWYQQGPGQDPQFLISFYEKMQSDKGSIPDRFSAQQFSDYHSELNMSSLELGDSALYFCATFYLGSYNEQFFGPGTRLTVL.

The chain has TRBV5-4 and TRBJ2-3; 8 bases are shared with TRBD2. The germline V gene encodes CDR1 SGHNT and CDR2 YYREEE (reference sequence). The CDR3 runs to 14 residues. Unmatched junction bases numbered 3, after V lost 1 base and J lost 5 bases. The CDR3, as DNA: TGTGCCAGCAGCTTGACGGGAGGGGGAGATACGCAGTATTTT. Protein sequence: CASSLTGGGDTQYF.

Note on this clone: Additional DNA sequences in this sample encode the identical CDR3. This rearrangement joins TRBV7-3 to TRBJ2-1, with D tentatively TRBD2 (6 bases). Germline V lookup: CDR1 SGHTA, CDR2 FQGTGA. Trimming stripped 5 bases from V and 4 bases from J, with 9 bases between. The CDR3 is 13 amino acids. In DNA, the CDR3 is TGTGCCAGCAGCCCGGGGACTTACAATGAGCAGTTCTTC. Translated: CASSPGTYNEQFF.

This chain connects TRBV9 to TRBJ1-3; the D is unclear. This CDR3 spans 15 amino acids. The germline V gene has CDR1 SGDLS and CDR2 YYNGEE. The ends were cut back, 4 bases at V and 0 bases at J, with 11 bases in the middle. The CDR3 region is CASSKLLSSGNTIYF. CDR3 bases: TGTGCCAGCAGCAAATTACTAAGCTCTGGAAACACCATATATTTT.